The 10 T cell receptor beta chains reported below all come from one sample, sequenced in a study of identifying expanded T cells in peripheral blood. Repertoires were generated with immunoSEQ multiplex PCR, while TCRdb's copy carries only in-frame clones and drops some. Here the sample spans around 80,000 clones, 90% being singletons. Sequencing was done on a sample of blood. Every receptor here comes from a person between 18 and 75 years old in good health.

V is TRBV14 and J is TRBJ2-2, with a possible D match to TRBD2 (5 bases). V gave up 4 bases and J gave up 8 bases, with 11 bases separating them. This CDR3 has 13 amino acids. The germline gives CDR1 SGHDN, CDR2 FVKESK. The CDR3 DNA sequence: TGTGCCAGCAGCCTGGACTTAGGAGGGGAGCTGTTTTTT. Amino acids: CASSLDLGGELFF.

This clone was recorded a few times. CDR3 protein: CASSPDRIGNTIYF. CDR3 sequence (DNA): TGTGCCAGCAGTCCTGACAGGATTGGAAACACCATATATTTT. The genes are TRBV2 and TRBJ1-3, with D tentatively TRBD1 (6 bases). This CDR3 has 14 amino acids. V was clipped by 5 bases and J by 3 bases, with 11 bases between them. Germline values: CDR1 SNHLY, CDR2 FYNNEI.

The chain is built from TRBV19 and TRBJ2-4; 7 nucleotides match TRBD2. Per the germline V gene, CDR1 is LNHDA and CDR2 is SQIVND (reference sequence). The length of the CDR3 is 13 residues. V lost 11 bases, J lost 2 bases, and 6 bases stayed unmatched. CDR3 bases: TGTGCCCCACGGGGGGTGACCAAAAACATTCAGTACTTC. Its protein is CAPRGVTKNIQYF.

The chain carries TRBV25-1 and TRBJ2-1; 7 nucleotides agree with TRBD2. From germline, CDR1 is MGHDK and CDR2 SYGVNS. This CDR3 is built from 15 residues. V lost 1 base to trimming and J lost 5 bases; unmatched junction nucleotides: 5. The CDR3 loop reads CASSEWSSGNNEQFF. For the CDR3, the DNA is TGTGCCAGCAGTGAATGGTCTAGCGGAAACAATGAGCAGTTCTTC.

J is TRBJ1-4 and V is TRBV2; TRBD1 might be the D (5 bases). The CDR3 sequence is 14 residues long. V lost 6 bases and J lost 5, with 13 bases in between. Germline V lookup: CDR1 SNHLY, CDR2 FYNNEI. CDR3 amino acids: CASSRDGGNEKLFF. DNA for the CDR3: TGTGCCAGCAGCAGGGACGGGGGGAATGAAAAACTGTTTTTT.

CDR3 coding DNA: TGTGCCAGCAGCTTGGCCCACACCGGGGAGCTGTTTTTT. This gives the protein CASSLAHTGELFF. The chain combines TRBV5-6 with TRBJ2-2; D not resolved. Germline V CDR1 and CDR2: SGHDT, YYEEEE. The CDR3 has 13 amino acids. The V and J ends lost 0 bases and 3 bases respectively, with 3 bases between them.

The chain combines TRBV10-3 with TRBJ1-2, with 7 bases aligning to TRBD1. Germline assignment: CDR1 ENHRY and CDR2 SYGVKD. The CDR3 contains 17 residues. With 2 bases clipped from V and 0 bases from J, the junction kept 9 bases outside the gene matches. CDR3 sequence: CAISETRGQASNYGYTF. CDR3 sequence (DNA): TGTGCCATCAGTGAGACCCGAGGACAGGCTTCTAACTATGGCTACACCTTC.

Here the CDR3 DNA reads TGTGCCAGCACTTCACAGGGAGTGAGCAATCAGCCCCAGCATTTT. It specifies CASTSQGVSNQPQHF. J is TRBJ1-5 and V is TRBV6-5, with a possible D match to TRBD1 (6 bases). V shed 7 bases and J shed 1 base, with 14 bases lying between them. This CDR3 contains 15 residues. CDR1 MNHEY and CDR2 SVGAGI come from the germline V gene.

In this sample, this clone turned up once. The CDR3 loop reads CASTTGSVDTQYF. The CDR3 DNA reads as TGTGCCAGCACGACAGGGAGCGTAGATACGCAGTATTTT. The chain carries TRBV6-1 and TRBJ2-3; 7 bases fit TRBD1. V lost 7 bases, J lost 5 bases, and 6 bases stayed unmatched. This CDR3 contains 13 residues. The germline gives CDR1 MNHNS, CDR2 SASEGT.

The chain links TRBV4-3 to TRBJ2-1; D perhaps matches TRBD1 (5 bases). V was shortened by 0 bases and J by 8 bases, with 11 bases between the two germline ends. The CDR3 loop spans 14 amino acids. Germline CDR1 reads LGHNA; CDR2 reads YSLEER. The CDR3 bases are TGCGCCAGCAGCCAAGAAGCAGGGTTCGATGAGCAGTTCTTC. This encodes CASSQEAGFDEQFF.